Presented here are 13 T cell receptor beta chains from one specimen sequenced in a study of OX40 agonist ivuxolimab in advanced cancers. Here immunoSEQ multiplex PCR was the method, and the copy in TCRdb shows in-frame clones only, minus some. The sample includes 63,000 or so clones, about 90% seen only once; the top ten take about 4%. Source: CD4+ or CD8+ T cells sorted from blood, taken in a trial of the OX40 agonist ivuxolimab. The source of these receptors is an adult with an advanced solid tumor such as melanoma, head and neck, liver or kidney cancer.

This rearrangement joins TRBV19 to TRBJ2-7; D possibly corresponds to TRBD2 (6 bases). V gave up 1 base and J gave up 3 bases, with 10 bases separating them. The CDR3 consists of 14 residues. CDR1 and CDR2 (germline): LNHDA, SQIVND (reference sequence). CDR3 sequence reads: CASSIVGGSYEQYF. The CDR3 DNA sequence: TGTGCCAGTAGTATAGTCGGGGGTAGCTACGAGCAGTACTTC.

The genes are TRBV5-6 and TRBJ2-7; possible D gene TRBD1, 6 bases. The CDR3 is made up of 15 amino acids. Looked up from germline, CDR1 is SGHDT and CDR2 is YYEEEE. V was shortened by 0 bases and J by 1 base, with 11 bases between the two germline ends. CDR3 in DNA: TGTGCCAGCAGCTTGGGAAGGACAGTGTCCTACGAGCAGTACTTC. Its translation is CASSLGRTVSYEQYF.

J is TRBJ2-5 and V is TRBV25-1; D tentatively fits TRBD1 or TRBD2 (6 bases each). Trimming took 8 bases from V and 5 from J, leaving 15 bases between them. Germline V gene data show CDR1 as MGHDK and CDR2 as SYGVNS. The CDR3 consists of 13 residues. CDR3: CASCGGGFETQYF. The DNA for the CDR3 is TGTGCCAGCTGTGGAGGGGGGTTCGAGACCCAGTACTTC. Combining the CDR3 with reference TRBV25-1 and TRBJ2-5 gives the whole variable domain EADIYQTPRYLVIGTGKKITLECSQTMGHDKMYWYQQDPGMELHLIHYSYGVNSTEKGDLSSESTVSRIRTEHFPLTLESARPSHTSQYLCASCGGGFETQYFGPGTRLLVL.

The rearrangement uses TRBV27 and TRBJ2-3, with D possibly TRBD1 on 6 matching bases. V was trimmed by 0 bases and J by 2 bases, leaving 15 bases between them. Germline CDR1 and CDR2: MNHEY and SMNVEV (reference sequence). The CDR3 covers 17 residues. The CDR3 protein is CASSLSVLGASTDTQYF. CDR3 nucleotide sequence: TGTGCCAGCAGTTTATCCGTGTTGGGGGCGTCCACAGATACGCAGTATTTT.

This sequence joins TRBV19 and TRBJ2-7; D might be TRBD1 (6 bases). From germline, CDR1 is LNHDA and CDR2 SQIVND (reference sequence). V gave up 6 bases and J gave up 5 bases, with 14 bases separating them. This CDR3 has 13 residues. In DNA form, the CDR3 reads TGTGCCAGTAGCTTCGGGACAATGAACGAGCAGTACTTC. Amino acid sequence: CASSFGTMNEQYF.

This clone has just a few counts. The chain couples TRBV9 to TRBJ1-1; D is undetermined. The germline V gene has CDR1 SGDLS and CDR2 YYNGEE. The V end lost 0 bases, the J end lost 9 bases, and 6 bases lay between the germline ends. The CDR3 totals 11 residues. CDR3 bases: TGTGCCAGCAGCGTAGTACACCAAGCTTTCTTT. It yields the protein CASSVVHQAFF.

This chain joins TRBV9 and TRBJ2-2; possible D gene TRBD2, 6 bases. The length of the CDR3 is 17 residues. Germline loops: CDR1 SGDLS, CDR2 YYNGEE. Trimming removed 4 bases from V and 1 base from J, with 17 bases in between. CDR3 in amino acids: CASSPQPGTLNTGELFF. For the CDR3, the DNA is TGTGCCAGCAGCCCGCAACCCGGGACTCTGAACACCGGGGAGCTGTTTTTT.

V usage is TRBV27 and J usage is TRBJ2-2; D call uncertain. This CDR3 comprises 14 residues. Deletions cut 6 bases from V and 4 bases from J, with 12 bases between. Germline V CDR1 and CDR2: MNHEY, SMNVEV (reference sequence). CDR3 DNA sequence: TGTGCCAGCAGCTCCTACCTAAGCACCGGGGAGCTGTTTTTT. Residues: CASSSYLSTGELFF.

The chain links TRBV15 to TRBJ2-1; the D is unclear. The CDR3 spans 14 residues. Trimming shortened V by 4 bases and J by 0 bases, and 7 bases separated the two germline ends. Germline V CDR1 and CDR2: LNHNV, YYDKDF (reference sequence). The CDR3, as DNA: TGTGCCACCAGCATGGGGTCCTCCTACAATGAGCAGTTCTTC. Translating it yields CATSMGSSYNEQFF.

This chain's CDR3 is CASSDQGGWDTEAFF. The CDR3, as DNA: TGTGCCAGCAGCGATCAGGGAGGGTGGGACACTGAAGCTTTCTTT. This sequence joins TRBV9 and TRBJ1-1, with D maybe TRBD1 (5 bases). V lost 3 bases and J lost 3, with 15 bases in between. The germline gives CDR1 SGDLS, CDR2 YYNGEE. The CDR3 spans 15 residues.

The chain couples TRBV7-6 to TRBJ2-5; the match to TRBD2 covers 7 bases. The V segment lost 3 bases and the J segment 2 bases; nucleotides outside the gene matches: 12. The CDR3 runs 17 residues. Germline-derived CDR1 and CDR2 are SGHVS and FNYEAQ. CDR3 amino acids: CASSFWGGGTPQETQYF. DNA of the CDR3: TGTGCCAGCAGCTTCTGGGGCGGGGGAACACCGCAAGAGACCCAGTACTTC.

CDR3 in amino acids: CASSPGTGANYGYTF. CDR3 DNA: TGTGCCAGCAGTCCAGGGACAGGAGCTAACTATGGCTACACCTTC. The chain joins TRBV27 to TRBJ1-2; 8 bases fit TRBD1. V was pared by 5 bases and J by 0 bases, with 5 bases of the junction left unmatched. CDR1 and CDR2 (germline): MNHEY, SMNVEV (reference sequence). The CDR3 has 15 residues.

The V and J genes are TRBV7-3 and TRBJ2-1; possibly TRBD2 for D (5 bases). Germline-derived CDR1 and CDR2 are SGHTA and FQGTGA. The CDR3 is 14 amino acids. V lost 1 base and J lost 7, with 11 bases in between. This CDR3 reads CASSLSVGVNEQFF. For the CDR3, the DNA is TGTGCCAGCAGCTTAAGCGTGGGAGTAAATGAGCAGTTCTTC.